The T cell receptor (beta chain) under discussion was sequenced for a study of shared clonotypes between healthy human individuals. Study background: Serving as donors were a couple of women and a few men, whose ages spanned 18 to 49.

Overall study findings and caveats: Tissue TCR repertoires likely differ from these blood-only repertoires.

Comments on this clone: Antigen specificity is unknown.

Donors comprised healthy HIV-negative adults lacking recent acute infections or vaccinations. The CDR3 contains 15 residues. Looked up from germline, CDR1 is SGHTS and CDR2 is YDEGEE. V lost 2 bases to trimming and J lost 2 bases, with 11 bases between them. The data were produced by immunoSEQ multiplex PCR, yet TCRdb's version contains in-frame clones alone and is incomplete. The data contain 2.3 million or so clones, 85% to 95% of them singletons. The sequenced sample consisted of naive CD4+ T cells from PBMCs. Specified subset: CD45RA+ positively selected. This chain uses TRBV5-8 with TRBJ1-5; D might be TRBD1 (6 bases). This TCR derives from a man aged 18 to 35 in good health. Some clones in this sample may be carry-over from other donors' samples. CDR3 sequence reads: CASSFNRDGNQPQHF. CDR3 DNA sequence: TGTGCCAGCAGCTTCAACAGGGACGGCAATCAGCCCCAGCATTTT.